This TCR beta chain was obtained from a study of cytomegalovirus exposure and HLA in healthy donors. Notes on the study in general: Reportedly, cytomegalovirus status was diagnosed with high sensitivity and specificity. In a later analysis, most CMV-associated TCR beta chains appeared HLA-restricted. Specific recognition of CMV antigens was confirmed in vitro for a few chains (all CMV-associated).

The PCR employed 60 Vbeta primers together with 13 Jbeta primers. The data were produced by immunoSEQ multiplex PCR, yet TCRdb's version contains in-frame clones alone and is incomplete. The sample carries some 160,000 clones, 75% to 90% recorded once. About this clone itself: Its antigen is undetermined.

Sequencing used PBMCs. The sequence came from a male donor in good health and CMV-seropositive.

The CDR3 DNA is TGTGCCAGCATTCCCCACGAGGGAGGGAACACTGAAGCTTTCTTT. Its translation is CASIPHEGGNTEAFF. The chain carries TRBV2 and TRBJ1-1; D not resolved. The CDR3 contains 15 residues. The V gene's germline CDR1 is SNHLY and CDR2 FYNNEI. With 7 bases removed from V and 1 base from J, the gap between germline ends came to 16 bases.